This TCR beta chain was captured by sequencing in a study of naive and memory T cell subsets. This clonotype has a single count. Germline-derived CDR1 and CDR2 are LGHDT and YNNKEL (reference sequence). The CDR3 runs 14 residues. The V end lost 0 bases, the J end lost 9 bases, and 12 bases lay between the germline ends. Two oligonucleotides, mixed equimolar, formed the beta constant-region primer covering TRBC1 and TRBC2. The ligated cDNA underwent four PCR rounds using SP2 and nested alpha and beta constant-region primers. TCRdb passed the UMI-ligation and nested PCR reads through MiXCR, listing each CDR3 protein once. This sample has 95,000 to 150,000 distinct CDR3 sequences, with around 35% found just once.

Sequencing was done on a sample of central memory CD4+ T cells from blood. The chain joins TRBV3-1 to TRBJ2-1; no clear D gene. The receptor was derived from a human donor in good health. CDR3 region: CASSQESMSTEQFF. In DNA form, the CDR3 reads TGTGCCAGCAGCCAAGAATCGATGAGCACTGAGCAGTTCTTC.